This is a list of T cell receptor beta chains from one sample in a study of beta chain features in type 1 diabetes. The table came from immunoSEQ multiplex PCR; TCRdb's copy has only in-frame clones and leaves some out. The table records hundreds of thousands of clones, approximately 15% of them present only once. The material sequenced was central memory CD4+ T cells from blood. The receptors stem from a man between 25 and 39 years old in good health. CDR3s include the opening cysteine and the closing phenylalanine or tryptophan. A D gene is named only where the DNA matches it firmly. Some rows have no size entry. The others give once, few or many, or a class for an expanded clone.

TRBV7-9	NA	TRBJ1-2	NA	CASSRGSGIYGYTF	TGTGCCAGCAGCCGCGGTAGCGGGATCTATGGCTACACCTTC
TRBV5-1	NA	TRBJ2-7	few	CASGEQGGYEQYF	TGCGCCAGCGGGGAACAGGGTGGCTACGAGCAGTACTTC
TRBV4-3	NA	TRBJ2-2	NA	CASSPMTNTGELFF	TGCGCCAGCAGCCCAATGACAAACACCGGGGAGCTGTTTTTT
TRBV4-3	NA	TRBJ1-5	NA	CASSQDVGFNQPQHF	TGCGCCAGCAGCCAAGATGTTGGATTCAATCAGCCCCAGCATTTT
TRBV10-3	NA	TRBJ1-2	NA	CASSSQPNYGYTF	TGTGCCAGCAGTTCCCAGCCTAACTATGGCTACACCTTC
TRBV5-4	TRBD2	TRBJ2-2	NA	CASSLPGLAVTGELFF	TGTGCCAGCAGCCTGCCGGGACTAGCCGTCACCGGGGAGCTGTTTTTT
TRBV19	NA	TRBJ2-3	few	CASTQPGVNTQYF	TGTGCCAGTACCCAACCCGGGGTGAATACGCAGTATTTT
TRBV4-1	NA	TRBJ1-4	few	CASSHMSALNEKLFF	TGCGCCAGCAGCCATATGTCGGCCCTCAATGAAAAACTGTTTTTT
TRBV2	NA	TRBJ1-1	NA	CASSDQGNTEAFF	TGTGCCAGCAGTGATCAGGGGAACACTGAAGCTTTCTTT
TRBV19	NA	TRBJ2-5	few	CASTPSSARETQYF	TGTGCCAGTACCCCCTCGTCGGCGCGGGAGACCCAGTACTTC
TRBV29-1	NA	TRBJ1-1	NA	CSVRDGGLNTEAFF	TGCAGCGTCCGGGACGGGGGACTGAACACTGAAGCTTTCTTT
TRBV6-1	NA	TRBJ2-5	few	CASRLMETQYF	TGTGCCAGCAGATTGATGGAGACCCAGTACTTC
TRBV6-5	NA	TRBJ2-3	NA	CASSDYHKGTDTQYF	TGTGCCAGCAGCGACTACCATAAGGGCACAGATACGCAGTATTTT
TRBV11-3	NA	TRBJ1-1	NA	CASSLPLNPAFF	TGTGCCAGCAGCCTACCCCTAAACCCGGCTTTCTTT
TRBV13	NA	TRBJ2-1	NA	CASSLDRRGTPGNEQFF	TGTGCCAGCAGCTTAGACCGGCGGGGAACACCTGGAAATGAGCAGTTCTTC
TRBV7-2	NA	TRBJ2-5	NA	CASSLGVAESQETQYF	TGTGCCAGCAGCTTGGGGGTAGCGGAAAGCCAAGAGACCCAGTACTTC
TRBV6-6	NA	TRBJ1-5	few	CASSLESNQPQHF	TGTGCCAGCTCTCTGGAGAGCAATCAGCCCCAGCATTTT
TRBV6-1	NA	TRBJ2-5	NA	CASSKRQFQETQYF	TGTGCCAGCAGTAAAAGACAATTCCAAGAGACCCAGTACTTC
TRBV7-9	NA	TRBJ2-5	NA	CASSPGGLAAGTQYF	TGTGCCAGCAGCCCCGGGGGGCTAGCGGCGGGGACCCAGTACTTC
TRBV9	NA	TRBJ1-1	few	CASSRTGSEAFF	TGTGCCAGCAGCCGAACAGGGTCTGAAGCTTTCTTT
TRBV6-5	NA	TRBJ2-7	NA	CASRDSFFGSEQYF	TGTGCCAGCAGGGACTCGTTCTTTGGTTCGGAGCAGTACTTC
TRBV7-2	TRBD2	TRBJ2-3	NA	CASSRTSAEMDTQYF	TGTGCCAGCAGCCGCACTAGCGCGGAAATGGATACGCAGTATTTT
TRBV7-2	NA	TRBJ2-1	NA	CASSLELYRDIYYNEQFF	TGTGCCAGCAGCTTAGAGCTTTACCGGGACATCTACTACAATGAGCAGTTCTTC
TRBV5-4	NA	TRBJ2-1	few	CASSLGGPQGNEQFF	TGTGCCAGCAGCTTGGGGGGGCCGCAGGGCAATGAGCAGTTCTTC
TRBV7-9	TRBD1	TRBJ2-1	NA	CASSLSRGLPEQFF	TGTGCCAGCAGCTTAAGCAGGGGGCTGCCCGAGCAGTTCTTC
TRBV6-6	NA	TRBJ1-2	NA	CASTQRGSSGGYTF	TGTGCCAGCACCCAACGCGGCAGTTCTGGTGGCTACACCTTC
TRBV7-2	NA	TRBJ2-5	NA	CASSSPRQETQYF	TGTGCCAGCAGCTCCCCTCGGCAAGAGACCCAGTACTTC
TRBV12-5	NA	TRBJ2-4	NA	CASGLDGGLGEYF	TGTGCTAGTGGTTTGGATGGGGGGCTGGGGGAGTACTTC
TRBV4-3	NA	TRBJ2-5	NA	CASSQDARGETQYF	TGCGCCAGCAGCCAAGATGCCCGGGGGGAGACCCAGTACTTC
TRBV5-4	NA	TRBJ1-3	NA	CASSREGYSGNTIYF	TGTGCCAGCAGCCGTGAGGGTTACTCTGGAAACACCATATATTTT
TRBV11-2	TRBD2	TRBJ2-2	few	CASPSSGSRSGELFF	TGTGCCAGCCCCTCTAGCGGGAGTCGTTCGGGGGAGCTGTTTTTT
TRBV2	TRBD2	TRBJ2-1	many	CAHSEELAGVDEQFF	TGTGCCCACAGCGAAGAGCTAGCGGGAGTCGATGAGCAGTTCTTC
TRBV27	NA	TRBJ2-5	few	CASSQGIGTQYF	TGTGCCAGCAGCCAGGGGATAGGGACCCAGTACTTC
TRBV2	NA	TRBJ1-5	few	CASRTETYSNQPQHF	TGTGCCAGCAGGACCGAGACTTATAGCAATCAGCCCCAGCATTTT
TRBV5-1	NA	TRBJ1-1	few	CASSLGSGRNTEAFF	TGCGCCAGCAGCTTGGGGTCAGGAAGGAACACTGAAGCTTTCTTT
TRBV11-2	TRBD2	TRBJ2-5	NA	CASSLGLVETQYF	TGTGCCAGCAGCTTGGGACTAGTGGAGACCCAGTACTTC
TRBV7-2	TRBD1	TRBJ1-1	many	CASSFQGAGSEAFF	TGTGCCAGCAGCTTCCAGGGGGCCGGGTCTGAAGCTTTCTTT
TRBV6-5	TRBD1	TRBJ1-2	NA	CASSLRTGGGGYTF	TGTGCCAGCAGTCTTCGGACAGGGGGAGGAGGCTACACCTTC
TRBV28	NA	TRBJ2-3	NA	CASSITDAYTDTQYF	TGTGCCAGCAGTATAACGGATGCCTACACAGATACGCAGTATTTT
TRBV6-5	TRBD2	TRBJ2-3	NA	CASSKTGTSTDTQYF	TGTGCCAGCAGCAAGACAGGGACTAGCACAGATACACAGTATTTT
TRBV6-1	NA	TRBJ2-1	NA	CAISEFGGVGQFF	TGTGCCATCAGTGAATTCGGCGGTGTGGGGCAGTTCTTC
TRBV5-4	NA	TRBJ2-4	NA	CATKMKRTNIQYF	TGTGCCACCAAAATGAAAAGAACGAACATTCAGTACTTC
TRBV5-1	TRBD2	TRBJ2-1	NA	CASSLGTTGGSNEQFF	TGCGCCAGCAGCTTGGGGACGACGGGAGGCAGCAATGAGCAGTTCTTC
TRBV6-6	NA	TRBJ1-2	NA	CASLSGTSGYTF	TGTGCCAGCTTATCAGGGACTAGTGGCTACACCTTC
TRBV4-1	NA	TRBJ1-2	NA	CASSPTDTANYGYTF	TGCGCCAGCAGCCCAACGGACACAGCTAACTATGGCTACACCTTC
TRBV4-3	NA	TRBJ2-7	few	CASSQATGSYYEQYF	TGCGCCAGCAGCCAAGCCACAGGAAGCTATTACGAGCAGTACTTC
TRBV11-3	TRBD1	TRBJ2-1	few	CASSSEGTGFYNEQFF	TGTGCCAGCAGTTCCGAAGGGACAGGGTTTTACAATGAGCAGTTCTTC
TRBV4-3	TRBD2	TRBJ2-1	few	CASSHRGLGSEQFF	TGCGCCAGCAGCCACCGGGGACTAGGTTCGGAGCAGTTCTTC
TRBV5-5	TRBD1	TRBJ2-3	many	CASSSTGDGTQYF	TGTGCCAGCAGCTCGACAGGGGACGGTACGCAGTATTTT